This T cell receptor beta chain came from a study of blood T cell repertoires in COVID-19 (dated by TCRdb to 2020 to 2022). With regard to the full study: Samples covering the acute and convalescent phases of COVID-19 were provided by collaborators in the United States, Italy and Spain. A de-identified subject ID, COVID-19 status, age in years and sex were almost always included in the sample metadata. Subjects who had been exposed to COVID-19, were actively infected with it, or had recovered from it provided the deeply sampled blood TCRbeta repertoires that made up the dataset. The samples were drawn from the first 160 participants of the ongoing ImmuneRACE study and from about 1,200 subjects provided by 6 global collaborators. The material from the prospective study consisted of cDNA or gDNA derived from T cells, B-cell-depleted T cells, or PBMCs. Where available, HLA class I and class II types were obtained from metadata supplied by the sample provider rather than from assay-based typing. The repertoires were released in a freely available public database intended as a resource for research on the immune response to SARS-CoV-2.

Of note for this clone: This receptor's antigen is unknown. Base qualities are not at hand, and no much larger clone is one base apart.

A second Seattle source provided samples from volunteer blood donors who had recovered from COVID-19. Collaborating institutions collected whole blood in K2EDTA tubes following their own protocols. For TCRbeta analysis, collaborators shipped samples as frozen whole blood, isolated PBMCs, or DNA extracted from either of those sample types. The study at large found these results: The quantity of clinical and demographic metadata differed by source and by participant and was supplied without curation.

The immunoSEQ Assay, a bias-controlled multiplex PCR, was used to amplify TCRbeta CDR3 regions from genomic DNA. The paper's data handling went like this. The number of nucleated cells in each sample was estimated by amplification of reference gene primers within the assay. To quantify the absolute abundance of each unique TCRbeta CDR3 rearrangement, sequence reads were collapsed and filtered. Productive Simpson clonality was computed per sample as the square root of Simpson's diversity index over productive rearrangements. TCRdb obtained this table from immuneACCESS and retained in-frame rearrangements with V and J assigned. These tables miss some clones; where compared with another copy, unresolved V genes account for less than half of the shortfall, and the remainder is unexplained. D and trimming come from the DNA, and the V and J calls and clone size come from that table. This sample is represented by under 300,000 clones; approximately 83% of them were singletons. The ten largest clones add up to more than 1.5% of the sample.

The source material was peripheral blood. The clonotype comes from a man younger than 45 who had recovered from COVID-19.

For the CDR3, the sequence is CASRAGTSTDTQYF. The DNA is as follows: TGTGCCAGCAGAGCCGGGACAAGCACAGATACGCAGTATTTT. The chain is encoded by TRBV2 joined to TRBJ2-3, with TRBD1 tentatively as D gene (6 bases match). Taken from cysteine to phenylalanine, the CDR3 has 14 residues. Only the CDR3 DNA is retained, 42 bases long and in frame from the first base. The junction carries 10 bases between V and J, which are trimmed by 6 bases and 0 bases respectively. Sequences SNHLY (CDR1) and FYNNEI (CDR2) are obtained from the germline V gene.